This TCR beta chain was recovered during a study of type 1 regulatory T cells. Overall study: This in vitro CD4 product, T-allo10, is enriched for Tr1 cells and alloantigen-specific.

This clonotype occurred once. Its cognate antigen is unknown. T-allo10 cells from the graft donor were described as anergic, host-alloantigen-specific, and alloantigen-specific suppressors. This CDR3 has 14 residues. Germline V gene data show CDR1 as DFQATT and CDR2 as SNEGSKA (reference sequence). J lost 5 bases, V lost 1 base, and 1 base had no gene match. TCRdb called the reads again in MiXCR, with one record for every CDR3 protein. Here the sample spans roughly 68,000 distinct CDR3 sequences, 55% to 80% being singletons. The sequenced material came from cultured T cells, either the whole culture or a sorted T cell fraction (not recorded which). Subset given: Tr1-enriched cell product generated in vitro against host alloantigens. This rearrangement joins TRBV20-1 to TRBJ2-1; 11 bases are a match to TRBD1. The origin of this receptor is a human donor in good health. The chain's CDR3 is CSARGDRGNNEQFF. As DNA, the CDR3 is TGCAGTGCTAGAGGGGACAGGGGGAACAATGAGCAGTTCTTC.